This is a list of T cell receptor beta chains from one sample in a study of blood T cell repertoires in COVID-19. Sequencing was performed with immunoSEQ multiplex PCR; in TCRdb, only in-frame clones are kept and a portion is missing. This repertoire shows fewer than 350,000 clones, approximately 85% found once; its top ten account for 2.2%. Sequenced: PBMCs or T cells enriched from blood (not recorded which). Source of these receptors: a man under 40 who had recovered from COVID-19. Each CDR3 is given with its conserved first and last residue. The order of the fields is J gene, V gene, CDR3 protein.

TRBJ1-1,TRBV7-3,CASSLTRWLGRGTETEAFF
TRBJ2-5,TRBV19,CASSIYSTGSETQYF
TRBJ2-5,TRBV11-2,CASSFRYAGTGKETQYF
TRBJ1-2,TRBV4-3,CASSQDFSRGTGGNGGYTF
TRBJ2-1,TRBV24-1,CATSDNSGGTYNEQFF
TRBJ2-1,TRBV5-1,CASSEGLLNEQFF
TRBJ2-3,TRBV9,CASSVSHSGGPTDTQYF
TRBJ1-2,TRBV4-1,CASSQDQGPGYGYTF
TRBJ2-3,TRBV29-1,CSVEASGSTDTQYF
TRBJ2-1,TRBV10-3,CAMGTGGGNEQFF
TRBJ1-2,TRBV5-1,CASSLLEGSYGYTF
TRBJ1-4,TRBV4-1,CASSPLGKRDREKLFF
TRBJ1-1,TRBV30,CAWGPWGGAVNTEAFF
TRBJ2-5,TRBV2,CASSEGAGVRKTQYF
TRBJ1-2,TRBV7-8,CARRNVRADYGYTF
TRBJ2-7,TRBV5-1,CASSYSGGRTYEQYF
TRBJ2-5,TRBV30,CAWSEPLGFQETQYF